This T cell receptor beta chain was documented in a study of T cell clonotyping in hematopoietic cell transplantation. Looking at the study overall: Recipient samples before transplant were obtained post-cytoreduction.

Sample time point: recipient sample about 28 days before transplant, after cytoreduction. Recipients were bled about 28 days pretransplant and at posttransplant days 30, 100, 180. The V and J ends lost 5 bases and 5 bases, in that order; junction bases with no gene match: 5. The germline V gene has CDR1 MDHEN and CDR2 SYDVKM. The length of the CDR3 is 14 residues. Assay: immunoSEQ multiplex PCR; the TCRdb copy retains only in-frame clones and omits some. Counted here are under 20,000 clones, about 83% occurring once; the ten biggest clones make up approximately 8.4%. This clone was seen only a few times. Its target is not known. The sample carries other DNA sequences with the same CDR3. General study results and limits: After transplant, recipient diversity fell while pathologically expanded clonotypes grew through day 180.

Sample: peripheral blood mononuclear cells, taken before stem cell transplant. This chain joins TRBV28 and TRBJ1-5; 8 bases are shared with TRBD1. The sequence was obtained from a man in his forties or fifties with acute myeloid leukemia. Some clones in this sample may be carry-over from other donors' samples. The CDR3 here is CASSPGQGDQPQHF. CDR3 bases: TGTGCCAGCAGTCCCGGACAGGGAGATCAGCCCCAGCATTTT.